This TCR beta chain is drawn from a study of cytomegalovirus exposure and HLA in healthy donors. Study context: A prior study identified 110 million or so unique TCR beta sequences from 150 million to 200 million T cells. Study findings and constraints: Associated with cytomegalovirus, according to the listing, were 170 or so TCR beta chains. When a later analysis compared HLA-associated TCR beta chains with equally common others, the HLA-associated chains turned out to be more clonally expanded and to have lower generation probabilities.

This CDR3 has 14 residues. Germline CDR1 SGHVS, CDR2 FQNEAQ. V was pared by 1 base and J by 5 bases, with 12 bases between. Primers: 60 Vbeta forward and 13 Jbeta reverse. Sequenced by immunoSEQ multiplex PCR; TCRdb stores in-frame clones only, minus some. The table lists about 160,000 clones, around 77% of them singletons. A few counts support this clone. The antigen remains unidentified. Material: PBMCs. The chain couples TRBV7-8 to TRBJ2-7; tentative D call: TRBD2 (5 bases). The sequence was obtained from a man between 60 and 70 years old in good health and CMV-seronegative. CDR3 sequence: CASSLGLARNEQYF. Written as DNA, the CDR3 is TGTGCCAGCAGCTTAGGTCTAGCCCGGAACGAGCAGTACTTC.